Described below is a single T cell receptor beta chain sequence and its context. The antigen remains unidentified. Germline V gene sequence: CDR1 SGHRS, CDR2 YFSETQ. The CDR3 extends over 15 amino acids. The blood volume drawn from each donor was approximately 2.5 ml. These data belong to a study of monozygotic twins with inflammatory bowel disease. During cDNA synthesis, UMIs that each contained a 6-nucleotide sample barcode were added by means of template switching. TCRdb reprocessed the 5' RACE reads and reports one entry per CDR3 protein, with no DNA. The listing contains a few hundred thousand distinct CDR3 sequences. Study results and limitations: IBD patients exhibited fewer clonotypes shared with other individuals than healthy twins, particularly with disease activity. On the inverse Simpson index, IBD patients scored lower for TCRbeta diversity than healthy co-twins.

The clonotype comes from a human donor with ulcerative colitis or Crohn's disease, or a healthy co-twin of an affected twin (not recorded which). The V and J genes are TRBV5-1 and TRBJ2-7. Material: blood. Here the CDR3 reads CASSLFDGSSYEQYF.